These T cell receptor beta chains were read from a single sample in a study of identical twins. From the 5' RACE reads, TCRdb called clonotypes with MiXCR, one entry per CDR3 protein. In the table there are hundreds of thousands of distinct CDR3 sequences, 8.6% of which are singletons. In addition, the sample was reused for a study of yellow fever vaccine responses in identical twins.

Sequencing used PBMCs. These receptors all come from a woman aged 18-29 years in good health. CDR3s include the opening cysteine and the closing phenylalanine or tryptophan. D genes are given only for firm matches. Clone size appears in some rows only: once, few, many, or a class for an expanded clone.

V	size	J	D	DNA	CDR3
TRBV20-1	.	TRBJ1-1	TRBD1	TGCAGTGCTAGTCAGGGGGTAAACACTGAAGCTTTCTTT	CSASQGVNTEAFF
TRBV3-1	few	TRBJ2-7	.	TGTGCCAGCAGCCAGGGGGGGCCCCACGAGCAGTACTTC	CASSQGGPHEQYF
TRBV7-2	.	TRBJ2-7	.	TGTGCCAGCAGCTTAGAACCGGGAAGACCCTACGAGCAGTACTTC	CASSLEPGRPYEQYF
TRBV20-1	.	TRBJ2-1	TRBD2	TGCAGTGCTAGAGTGCTAGCGGGGGGACACTACAATGAGCAGTTCTTC	CSARVLAGGHYNEQFF
TRBV7-9	many	TRBJ2-2	.	TGTGCCAGCAGCTTAGGCAGAGACTCTAAGACCGGGGAGCTGTTTTTT	CASSLGRDSKTGELFF
TRBV6-2/TRBV6-3	few	TRBJ1-5	.	TGTGCCAGCAGGAGCGGTCAGCCCCAGCATTTT	CASRSGQPQHF
TRBV6-2/TRBV6-3	many	TRBJ2-4	TRBD2	TGTGCCAGCAGTTTGTTAGGGGACGGGACTAGCGGAGAAAACATTCAGTACTTC	CASSLLGDGTSGENIQYF
TRBV27	.	TRBJ2-4	TRBD1	TGTGCCAGCAGTTCCCGACAGGGCCTAGGGACCAAAAACATTCAGTACTTC	CASSSRQGLGTKNIQYF
TRBV7-2	.	TRBJ1-1	.	TGTGCCAGCAGACCAGGGACATCGTCCACTGAAGCTTTCTTT	CASRPGTSSTEAFF
TRBV3-1	few	TRBJ2-2	.	TGTGCCAGCAGCCGAGTCCCCACAGGGGGGGTCGGGGAGCTGTTTTTT	CASSRVPTGGVGELFF
TRBV7-2	few	TRBJ2-3	TRBD2	TGTGCCAGCAGTCAACACCCTAGCGGGACAGATACGCAGTATTTT	CASSQHPSGTDTQYF
TRBV20-1	many	TRBJ2-4	.	TGCAGTGCTAGTCATCTGTCCAAAAACATTCAGTACTTC	CSASHLSKNIQYF
TRBV5-6	.	TRBJ2-7	TRBD1	TGTGCCAGCAGCAATACCGGGACAGACTACGAGCAGTACTTC	CASSNTGTDYEQYF
TRBV4-2	.	TRBJ2-2	.	TGTGCCAGCAGCCATGGGGGCTCGCTGGTCCTGTTTTTT	CASSHGGSLVLFF
TRBV3-1	.	TRBJ2-2	.	.	CASSSPTGRRRPGSCFF
TRBV6-5	.	TRBJ2-1	.	TGTGCCAGCAGTTCGGGGCGGTTATCCGTCAATGAGCAGTTCTTC	CASSSGRLSVNEQFF
TRBV11-2	.	TRBJ2-7	.	TGTGCCAGCAGCCAACTTGCGGGGTCCAACTTCTACGAGCAGTACTTC	CASSQLAGSNFYEQYF
TRBV4-3	few	TRBJ2-1	.	TGCGCCAGCAGCCACCTAGACCGTGAGCAGTTCTTC	CASSHLDREQFF
TRBV7-7	many	TRBJ2-3	.	TGTGCTAGCAGCTTAGGTGGGGCTAGTACGCAGTATTTT	CASSLGGASTQYF
TRBV6-2/TRBV6-3	.	TRBJ1-5	.	TGTGCCAGCAGTTATACCAAGGCTAGCAGTCAGCCCCAGCATTTT	CASSYTKASSQPQHF
TRBV11-2	few	TRBJ2-1	.	TGTGCCAGCAGCCCGGACTGGGGGGACAATGAGCAGTTCTTC	CASSPDWGDNEQFF